Below, 30 T cell receptor beta chains from the same sample are listed, as sequenced in a study of OX40 agonist ivuxolimab in advanced cancers. Produced via immunoSEQ multiplex PCR; TCRdb's table is partial and in-frame only. The table shows 40,000 to 45,000 clones, with roughly 88% occurring only once. The sequenced sample was CD4+ or CD8+ T cells sorted from blood, obtained in a trial of the OX40 agonist ivuxolimab. Every receptor here comes from an adult with an advanced solid tumor such as melanoma, head and neck, liver or kidney cancer.

V gene TRBV6-1 combines with J gene TRBJ1-4; 9 positions match TRBD1. The CDR3 runs 14 residues. V shed 4 bases and J 7 bases; nucleotides not matched to a gene: 4. Germline CDR1 is MNHNS and CDR2 is SASEGT. The CDR3 DNA is TGTGCCAGCAGTGGTGGGACAGGGCCTGAAAAACTGTTTTTT. Translating it yields CASSGGTGPEKLFF.

The rearrangement uses TRBV27 and TRBJ1-4; weak D call: TRBD1 (6 bases). Between the trimmed V and J ends, which lost 3 bases and 8 bases, there was a span of 13 bases. The CDR3 is made up of 14 amino acids. Per the germline V gene, CDR1 is MNHEY and CDR2 is SMNVEV (reference sequence). The CDR3 DNA sequence: TGTGCCAGCAGTTTCTTGACAGGCAGCGAAAAACTGTTTTTT. Translation gives CASSFLTGSEKLFF.

The chain is built from TRBV6-5 and TRBJ1-4, with D perhaps matching TRBD1 (5 bases). The CDR3 consists of 16 residues. Germline lookup yields CDR1 MNHEY and CDR2 SVGAGI. Trimming stripped 0 bases from V and 8 bases from J, with 16 bases between. The CDR3 region has the DNA TGTGCCAGCAGTTACTCGAATCGCGCGCGGGGCGAAAAACTGTTTTTT. Residues: CASSYSNRARGEKLFF.

The rearrangement joins TRBV21-1 to TRBJ2-3; the table's D call, TRBD2, has no DNA check behind it. TRBV21-1 is a pseudogene. This CDR3 region has 18 residues. DNA of the CDR3: TGTGCCAGCAGCAACCCCGGGAGGGCTAGCGGGAGGACAGATACGCAGTATTTT. The encoded protein is CASSNPGRASGRTDTQYF.

The chain is built from TRBV30 and TRBJ1-1; D remains ambiguous. The CDR3 has 14 amino acids. The V gene lost 3 bases and the J gene lost 5 bases, with 16 bases spanning the gap. Germline lookup yields CDR1 GTSNPN and CDR2 SVGIG (reference sequence). DNA of the CDR3: TGTGCCTGGAGCGCGGACCGGATTTCGACTGAAGCTTTCTTT. Translated: CAWSADRISTEAFF.

V gene TRBV19 combines with J gene TRBJ1-5, with 9 bases that match TRBD1. The V segment lost 5 bases and the J segment 6 bases; nucleotides outside the gene matches: 11. The V gene's germline CDR1 is LNHDA and CDR2 SQIVND (reference sequence). CDR3 length equals 16 residues. CDR3 sequence reads: CASSGQTGGEGQPQHF. In nucleotides, the CDR3 is TGTGCCAGTAGTGGCCAGACAGGGGGAGAAGGTCAGCCCCAGCATTTT.

V is TRBV28 and J is TRBJ2-7, with D possibly being TRBD1 or TRBD2 (5 bases each). The CDR3 has 14 amino acids. The germline V gene has CDR1 MDHEN and CDR2 SYDVKM. CDR3 residues: CASNGASQPYEQYF. The DNA of the CDR3 is TGTGCTTCAAATGGGGCTAGCCAACCCTACGAGCAGTACTTC.

The V gene is TRBV19, the J gene TRBJ1-4; D remains ambiguous. The germline CDR1 and CDR2 sequences are LNHDA and SQIVND (reference sequence). The length of the CDR3 is 16 residues. The V end lost 4 bases, the J end lost 4 bases, and 16 bases lay between the germline ends. The CDR3 reads CASSKDKPTINEKLFF. CDR3 nucleotides: TGTGCCAGTAGTAAAGACAAACCTACCATTAATGAAAAACTGTTTTTT.

Details on this clone: The same CDR3 arises from other DNA sequences in this sample as well. The chain has TRBV18 and TRBJ1-3; D is uncertain. The ends were cut back, 1 base at V and 2 bases at J, with 6 bases in the middle. Germline-derived CDR1 and CDR2 are KGHSH and LQKENI. CDR3 size: 14 residues. This CDR3 is CASSPQGTGNTIYF. The DNA for the CDR3 is TGTGCCAGCTCACCACAGGGTACTGGAAACACCATATATTTT.

V gene TRBV7-3 combines with J gene TRBJ2-7; a weak D match, TRBD2 (5 bases). Between the trimmed V and J ends, which lost 0 bases and 3 bases, there was a span of 18 bases. Looked up from germline, CDR1 is SGHTA and CDR2 is FQGTGA. This CDR3 region has 17 residues. CDR3 protein: CASSLTHVAWANYEQYF. CDR3 DNA: TGTGCCAGCAGCTTAACGCATGTAGCGTGGGCCAACTACGAGCAGTACTTC.

This chain uses TRBV29-1 with TRBJ2-1; 7 positions agree with TRBD1. This CDR3 spans 12 amino acids. From germline, CDR1 is SQVTM and CDR2 ANQGSEA. The J segment lost 9 bases and the V segment lost 4 bases, leaving 6 bases of the junction unmatched. The DNA of the CDR3 is TGCAGCGTTGGACAGGGACAATCTGAGCAGTTCTTC. It codes for CSVGQGQSEQFF.

This clone was recorded only once. The chain has TRBV27 and TRBJ1-2, with TRBD1 matching over 8 bases. CDR1 is MNHEY and CDR2 is SMNVEV in the germline V gene (reference sequence). The V segment lost 7 bases and the J segment 2 bases; nucleotides outside the gene matches: 9. CDR3 length equals 15 residues. The CDR3 DNA follows: TGTGCCAGCACCAGAGCAGGGGGCGCGAACTATGGCTACACCTTC. Amino acid sequence: CASTRAGGANYGYTF.

The rearrangement joins TRBV19 to TRBJ2-7; a weak D match, TRBD1 (5 bases). The CDR3 runs to 13 residues. Trimming cost V 2 bases and J 3 bases, with 8 bases left between them. Germline values: CDR1 LNHDA, CDR2 SQIVND (reference sequence). The CDR3 region has the DNA TGTGCCAGTAGTATAACCAGGGACTACGAGCAGTACTTC. Translated: CASSITRDYEQYF.

The chain combines TRBV29-1 with TRBJ2-1; the D is unclear. Germline CDR1 is SQVTM and CDR2 is ANQGSEA. The CDR3 contains 16 residues. The V end lost 0 bases, the J end lost 10 bases, and 22 bases lay between the germline ends. CDR3 DNA: TGCAGCGTTGAAGATCCCCTAAGCCGCCACGACGGGGAGCAGTTCTTC. Encoded protein: CSVEDPLSRHDGEQFF.

This clone was counted a few times. The chain carries TRBV7-3 and TRBJ2-1; D is perhaps TRBD2 (5 bases). With 5 bases removed from V and 0 bases from J, the gap between germline ends came to 14 bases. The CDR3 has 16 residues. Germline V gene data show CDR1 as SGHTA and CDR2 as FQGTGA. This CDR3 is CASSPLAGSSYNEQFF. Written as DNA, the CDR3 is TGTGCCAGCAGCCCATTGGCGGGTAGCTCCTACAATGAGCAGTTCTTC.

This clone is medium-sized in the sample. The gene calls are TRBV28 and TRBJ1-1; TRBD1 matches 11 bases. The trim removed 1 base at V and 3 bases at J, leaving 10 bases unmatched. This CDR3 comprises 18 residues. In germline, CDR1 is MDHEN, CDR2 SYDVKM. Written as DNA, the CDR3 is TGTGCCAGCAGTTTATTGGTGGGACAGGGGGATATGGACACTGAAGCTTTCTTT. The encoded protein is CASSLLVGQGDMDTEAFF.

J is TRBJ2-2 and V is TRBV9; a possible D gene is TRBD1 (6 bases). Germline CDR1 SGDLS, CDR2 YYNGEE. V lost 4 bases to trimming and J lost 4 bases, with 11 bases between them. The CDR3 loop spans 14 amino acids. CDR3 protein: CASSPGVGTGELFF. The CDR3 DNA sequence: TGTGCCAGCAGCCCAGGGGTCGGCACCGGGGAGCTGTTTTTT. Filled out from reference TRBV9 and TRBJ2-2, the complete variable domain reads DSGVTQTPKHLITATGQRVTLRCSPRSGDLSVYWYQQSLDQGLQFLIQYYNGEERAKGNILERFSAQQFPDLHSELNLSSLELGDSALYFCASSPGVGTGELFFGEGSRLTVL.

The V call is TRBV6-5, the J call TRBJ1-5, with unresolved D. There are 16 residues in the CDR3. Germline-derived CDR1 and CDR2 are MNHEY and SVGAGI. V lost 0 bases, J lost 6 bases, and 15 bases lay in between. The CDR3 sequence: CASSYSGPDGRQPQHF. CDR3 sequence (DNA): TGTGCCAGCAGTTACTCCGGACCAGATGGACGTCAGCCCCAGCATTTT.

By frequency in the sample, this clone is medium-sized. The J gene is TRBJ1-3, the V gene TRBV9; D not resolved. CDR1 is SGDLS, CDR2 YYNGEE, per germline. The CDR3 length is 14 residues. The ends were cut back, 4 bases at V and 4 bases at J, with 12 bases in the middle. The CDR3 DNA reads as TGTGCCAGCAGCTACGGGGTGGGCGGAAACACCATATATTTT. Amino acids: CASSYGVGGNTIYF.

V usage is TRBV2 and J usage is TRBJ2-5; 8 bases agree with TRBD1. Germline CDR1 SNHLY, CDR2 FYNNEI. V trimming: 6 bases; J trimming: 5 bases; junction bases outside the gene matches: 8. This CDR3 has 14 amino acids. CDR3 nucleotide sequence: TGTGCCAGCAGATACAGGGGGACGACGGAGACCCAGTACTTC. It codes for CASRYRGTTETQYF.

The chain joins TRBV27 to TRBJ2-7; no firm D call. Germline CDR1 MNHEY, CDR2 SMNVEV (reference sequence). V lost 5 bases, J lost 0 bases, and 14 bases lay in between. This CDR3 spans 15 amino acids. The CDR3 DNA follows: TGTGCCAGCAGTCCCTCCCTTGCCCGCTCCTACGAGCAGTACTTC. Protein: CASSPSLARSYEQYF.

The chain has TRBV4-1 and TRBJ2-7; no firm D call. Germline CDR1 and CDR2: MGHRA and YSYEKL. The CDR3 runs 11 residues. Trimming removed 0 bases from V and 9 bases from J, with 6 bases in between. In DNA form, the CDR3 reads TGCGCCAGCAGCCAAGACCTCGTGCAGTACTTC. Residues: CASSQDLVQYF.

The CDR3 sequence: CASSLRQDTSTDTQYF. Written as DNA, the CDR3 is TGTGCCAGCAGCCTACGACAGGATACTAGCACAGATACGCAGTATTTT. The chain employs TRBV9 and TRBJ2-3; D is possibly TRBD1 (6 bases). The CDR3 runs 16 residues. The germline CDR1 and CDR2 sequences are SGDLS and YYNGEE. Trimming stripped 4 bases from V and 0 bases from J, with 15 bases between. Full variable domain (outside the CDR3, taken from reference TRBV9 and TRBJ2-3): DSGVTQTPKHLITATGQRVTLRCSPRSGDLSVYWYQQSLDQGLQFLIQYYNGEERAKGNILERFSAQQFPDLHSELNLSSLELGDSALYFCASSLRQDTSTDTQYFGPGTRLTVL.

The chain carries TRBV5-1 and TRBJ2-1, with D possibly TRBD1 on 6 matching bases. The CDR3 contains 13 residues. Deletions cut 4 bases from V and 6 bases from J, with 11 bases between. In germline, CDR1 is SGHRS, CDR2 YFSETQ. DNA of the CDR3: TGCGCCAGCAGCCGCTCACAGGGCAATGAGCAGTTCTTC. It translates to CASSRSQGNEQFF.

V and J are TRBV6-5 and TRBJ2-7; D is ambiguous. With 2 bases removed from V and 4 bases from J, the gap between germline ends came to 6 bases. Germline V lookup: CDR1 MNHEY, CDR2 SVGAGI. The CDR3 has 12 amino acids. The CDR3 bases are TGTGCCAGCAGTTACGGGGAATACGAGCAGTACTTC. Translated, it gives CASSYGEYEQYF.

The chain carries TRBV5-1 and TRBJ2-1, with 10 positions matching TRBD2. Germline CDR1 SGHRS, CDR2 YFSETQ. This CDR3 spans 16 amino acids. The J segment lost 4 bases and the V segment lost 1 base, leaving 5 bases of the junction unmatched. The CDR3 region has the DNA TGCGCCAGCAGCTTGTTCTCTAGCGGGAGTTACAATGAGCAGTTCTTC. Amino acids: CASSLFSSGSYNEQFF.

The rearrangement links TRBV10-3 to TRBJ2-5; no clear D. Germline V CDR1 and CDR2: ENHRY, SYGVKD. The CDR3 has 12 residues. The ends were cut back, 3 bases at V and 1 base at J, with 3 bases in the middle. The CDR3 DNA reads TGTGCCATCAGTGATATCCAAGAGACCCAGTACTTC. It specifies CAISDIQETQYF.

This chain links TRBV7-3 with TRBJ2-2, with 11 bases identical to TRBD1. Trimming at V came to 5 bases and at J to 6 bases, leaving 5 bases not matched to a gene. The CDR3 length is 15 residues. Germline-derived CDR1 and CDR2 are SGHTA and FQGTGA. The chain's CDR3 is CASSPDRGRAGELFF. Here the CDR3 DNA reads TGTGCCAGCAGCCCGGACAGGGGGCGAGCCGGGGAGCTGTTTTTT.

The V call is TRBV6-5, the J call TRBJ1-5; D ambiguous. Germline V gives CDR1 MNHEY, CDR2 SVGAGI. The CDR3 sequence is 14 residues long. The V and J ends lost 3 bases and 1 base respectively, with 7 bases between them. This CDR3 is CASSYKGSNQPQHF. CDR3 in DNA: TGTGCCAGCAGTTATAAGGGAAGCAATCAGCCCCAGCATTTT.

J is TRBJ2-7 and V is TRBV28; 9 bases fit TRBD1. V was clipped by 5 bases and J by 6 bases; unmatched bases: 11. There are 15 residues in the CDR3. Germline V gene sequence: CDR1 MDHEN, CDR2 SYDVKM. For the CDR3, the DNA is TGTGCCAGCAGTCCATGGGACAGGGATTCGGGCGAGCAGTACTTC. This sequence encodes CASSPWDRDSGEQYF.